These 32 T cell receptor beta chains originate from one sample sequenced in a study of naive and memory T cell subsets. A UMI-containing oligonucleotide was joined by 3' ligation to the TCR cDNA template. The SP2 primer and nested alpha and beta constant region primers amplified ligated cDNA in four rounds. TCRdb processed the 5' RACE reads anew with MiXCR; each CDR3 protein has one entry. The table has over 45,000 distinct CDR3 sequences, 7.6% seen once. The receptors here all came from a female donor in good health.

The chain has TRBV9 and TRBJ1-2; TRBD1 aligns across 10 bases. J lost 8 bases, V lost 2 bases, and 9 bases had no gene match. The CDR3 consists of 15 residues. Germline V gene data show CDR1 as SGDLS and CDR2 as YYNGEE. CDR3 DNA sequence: TGTGCCAGCAGCGTCGGCGGGACAGGGGTTGGAGGCTACACCTTC. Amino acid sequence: CASSVGGTGVGGYTF.

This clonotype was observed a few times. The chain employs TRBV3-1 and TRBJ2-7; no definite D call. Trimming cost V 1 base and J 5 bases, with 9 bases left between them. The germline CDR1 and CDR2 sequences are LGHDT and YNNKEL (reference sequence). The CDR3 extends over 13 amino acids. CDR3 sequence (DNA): TGTGCCAGCAGCCAAGGTATGACGAACGAGCAGTACTTC. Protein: CASSQGMTNEQYF.

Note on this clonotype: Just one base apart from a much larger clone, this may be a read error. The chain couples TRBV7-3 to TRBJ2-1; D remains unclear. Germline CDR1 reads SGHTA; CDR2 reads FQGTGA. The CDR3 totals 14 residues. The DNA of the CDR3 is TGTGCCAGCAGCCCGAACCAGGATACTAATGATCAGTTCTTC. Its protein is CASSPNQDTNDQFF.

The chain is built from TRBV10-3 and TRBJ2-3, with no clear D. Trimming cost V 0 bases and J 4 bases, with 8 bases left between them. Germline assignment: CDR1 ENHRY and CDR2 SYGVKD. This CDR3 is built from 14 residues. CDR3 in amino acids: CAISESFGADTQYF. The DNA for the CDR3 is TGTGCCATCAGTGAGTCGTTCGGAGCAGATACGCAGTATTTT.

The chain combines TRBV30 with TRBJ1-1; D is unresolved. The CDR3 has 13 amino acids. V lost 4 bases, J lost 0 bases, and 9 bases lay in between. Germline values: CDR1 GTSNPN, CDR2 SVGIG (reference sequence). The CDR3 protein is CAWNPVMNTEAFF. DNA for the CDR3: TGTGCCTGGAATCCAGTGATGAACACTGAAGCTTTCTTT.

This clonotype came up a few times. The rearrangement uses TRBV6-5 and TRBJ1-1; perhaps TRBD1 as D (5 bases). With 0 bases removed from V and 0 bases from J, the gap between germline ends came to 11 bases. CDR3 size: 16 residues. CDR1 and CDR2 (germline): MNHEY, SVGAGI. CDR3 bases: TGTGCCAGCAGTTACTCGATGAGGGGCATGAACACTGAAGCTTTCTTT. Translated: CASSYSMRGMNTEAFF.

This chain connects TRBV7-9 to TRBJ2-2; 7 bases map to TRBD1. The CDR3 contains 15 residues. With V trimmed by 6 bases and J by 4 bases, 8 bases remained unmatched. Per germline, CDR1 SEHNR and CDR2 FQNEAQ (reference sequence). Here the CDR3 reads CASSPGTALTGELFF. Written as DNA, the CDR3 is TGTGCCAGCAGTCCCGGGACAGCACTCACCGGGGAGCTGTTTTTT.

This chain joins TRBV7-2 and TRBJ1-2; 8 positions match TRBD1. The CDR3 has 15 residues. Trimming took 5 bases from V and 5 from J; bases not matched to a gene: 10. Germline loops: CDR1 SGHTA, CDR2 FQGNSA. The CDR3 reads CASSKPRTGYYGYTF. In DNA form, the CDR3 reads TGTGCCAGCAGCAAACCACGGACAGGGTATTATGGCTACACCTTC.

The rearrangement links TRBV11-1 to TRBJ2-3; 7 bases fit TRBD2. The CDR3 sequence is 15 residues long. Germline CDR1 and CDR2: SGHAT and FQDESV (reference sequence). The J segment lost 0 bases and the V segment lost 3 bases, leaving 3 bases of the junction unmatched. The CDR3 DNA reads TGTGCCAGCAGCTTTACGCGGGGGAGCACAGATACGCAGTATTTT. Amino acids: CASSFTRGSTDTQYF.

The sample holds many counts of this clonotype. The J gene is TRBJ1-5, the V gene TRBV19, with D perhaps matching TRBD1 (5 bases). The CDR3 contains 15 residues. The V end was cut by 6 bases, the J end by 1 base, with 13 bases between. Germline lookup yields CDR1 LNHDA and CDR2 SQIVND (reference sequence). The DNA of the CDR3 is TGTGCCAGTAGACCCGGGACGGCGAGCAATCAGCCCCAGCATTTT. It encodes CASRPGTASNQPQHF. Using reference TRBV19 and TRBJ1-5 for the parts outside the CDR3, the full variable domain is DGGITQSPKYLFRKEGQNVTLSCEQNLNHDAMYWYRQDPGQGLRLIYYSQIVNDFQKGDIAEGYSVSREKKESFPLTVTSAQKNPTAFYLCASRPGTASNQPQHFGDGTRLSIL.

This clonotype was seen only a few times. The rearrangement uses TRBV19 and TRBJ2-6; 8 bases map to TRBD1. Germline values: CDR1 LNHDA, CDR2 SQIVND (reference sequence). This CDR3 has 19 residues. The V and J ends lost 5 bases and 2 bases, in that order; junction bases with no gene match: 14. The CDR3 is CASSSLVGQGAPGANVLTF. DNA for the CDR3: TGTGCCAGTAGTTCCCTCGTGGGTCAGGGGGCCCCTGGGGCCAACGTCCTGACTTTC.

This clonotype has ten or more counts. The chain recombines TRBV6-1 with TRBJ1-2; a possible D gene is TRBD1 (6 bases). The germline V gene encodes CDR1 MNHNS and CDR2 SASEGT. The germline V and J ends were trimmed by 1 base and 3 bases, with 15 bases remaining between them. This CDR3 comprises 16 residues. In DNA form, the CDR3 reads TGTGCCAGCAGTGAAGGGACAGACGCCTACTACTATGGCTACACCTTC. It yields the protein CASSEGTDAYYYGYTF.

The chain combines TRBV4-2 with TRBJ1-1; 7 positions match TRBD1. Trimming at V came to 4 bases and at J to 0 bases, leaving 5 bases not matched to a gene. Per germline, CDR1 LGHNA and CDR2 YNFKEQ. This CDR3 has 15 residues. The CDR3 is CASSPQDRVNTEAFF. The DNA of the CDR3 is TGTGCCAGCAGCCCCCAAGACAGGGTGAACACTGAAGCTTTCTTT.

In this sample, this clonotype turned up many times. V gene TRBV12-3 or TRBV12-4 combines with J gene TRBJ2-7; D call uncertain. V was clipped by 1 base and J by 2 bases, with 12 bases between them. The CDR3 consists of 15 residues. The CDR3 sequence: CASSLGHLTTYEQYF. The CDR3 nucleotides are TGTGCCAGCAGTTTAGGACACCTTACCACCTACGAGCAGTACTTC.

This chain's CDR3 is CASSLAAGSYNEQFF. CDR3 nucleotides: TGCGCCAGCAGCTTGGCTGCAGGTTCCTACAATGAGCAGTTCTTC. The chain joins TRBV5-1 to TRBJ2-1, with D hard to call. Per germline, CDR1 SGHRS and CDR2 YFSETQ. There are 15 residues in the CDR3. Trimming removed 0 bases from V and 1 base from J, with 8 bases in between.

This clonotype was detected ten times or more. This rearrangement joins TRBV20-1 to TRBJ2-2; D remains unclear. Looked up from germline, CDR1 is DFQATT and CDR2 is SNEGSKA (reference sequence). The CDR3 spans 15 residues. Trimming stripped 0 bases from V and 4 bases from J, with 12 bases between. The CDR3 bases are TGCAGTGCTAGAGATTTCCTAGGTGTCACCGGGGAGCTGTTTTTT. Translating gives CSARDFLGVTGELFF.

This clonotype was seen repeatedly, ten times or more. The CDR3 spells CASSQDQAGTGNTIYF. Here the CDR3 DNA reads TGTGCCAGCAGCCAAGATCAGGCAGGAACTGGAAACACCATATATTTT. The chain joins TRBV4-2 to TRBJ1-3; unclear D gene. The CDR3 length is 16 residues. The V gene lost 0 bases and the J gene lost 2 bases, with 11 bases spanning the gap. Looked up from germline, CDR1 is LGHNA and CDR2 is YNFKEQ.

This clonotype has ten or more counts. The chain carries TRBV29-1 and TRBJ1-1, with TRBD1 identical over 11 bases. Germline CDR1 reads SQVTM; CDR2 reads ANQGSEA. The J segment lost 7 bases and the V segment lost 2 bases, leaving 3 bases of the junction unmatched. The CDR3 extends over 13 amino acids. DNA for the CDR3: TGCAGCGTTGAACCGGACAGGGGGCTTGAAGCTTTCTTT. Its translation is CSVEPDRGLEAFF.

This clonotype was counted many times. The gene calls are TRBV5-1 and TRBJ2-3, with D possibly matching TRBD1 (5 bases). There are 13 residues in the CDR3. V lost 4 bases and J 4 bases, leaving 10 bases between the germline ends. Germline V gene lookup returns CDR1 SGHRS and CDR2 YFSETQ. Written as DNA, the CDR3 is TGCGCCAGCAGCCCAGGGCGTCCAGATACGCAGTATTTT. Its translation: CASSPGRPDTQYF.

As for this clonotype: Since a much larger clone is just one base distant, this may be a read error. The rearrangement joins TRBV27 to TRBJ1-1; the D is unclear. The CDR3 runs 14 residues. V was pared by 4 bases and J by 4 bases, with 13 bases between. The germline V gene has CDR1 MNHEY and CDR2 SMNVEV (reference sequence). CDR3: CASSSRRSGTEAFF. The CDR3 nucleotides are TGTGCCAGCAGTTCCCGGCGGTCGGGCACTGAAGCTTTCTTT.

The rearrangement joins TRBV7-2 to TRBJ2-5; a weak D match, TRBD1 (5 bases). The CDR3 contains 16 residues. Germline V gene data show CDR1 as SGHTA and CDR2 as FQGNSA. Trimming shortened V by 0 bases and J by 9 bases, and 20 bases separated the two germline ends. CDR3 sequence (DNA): TGTGCCAGCAGCTTAGCGCATGGGGCCCTCGCAAGGGCCCAGTACTTC. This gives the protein CASSLAHGALARAQYF.

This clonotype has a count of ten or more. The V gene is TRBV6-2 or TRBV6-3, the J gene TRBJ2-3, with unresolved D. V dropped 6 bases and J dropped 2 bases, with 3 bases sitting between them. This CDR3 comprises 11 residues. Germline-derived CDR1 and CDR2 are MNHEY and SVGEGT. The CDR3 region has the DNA TGTGCCAGCAGCCACACAGATACGCAGTATTTT. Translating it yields CASSHTDTQYF.

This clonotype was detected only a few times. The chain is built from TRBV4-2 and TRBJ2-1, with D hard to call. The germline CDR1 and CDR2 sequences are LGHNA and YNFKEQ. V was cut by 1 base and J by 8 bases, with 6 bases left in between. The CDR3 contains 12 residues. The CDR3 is CASSQGGHEQFF. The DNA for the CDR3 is TGTGCCAGCAGCCAAGGAGGTCATGAGCAGTTCTTC.

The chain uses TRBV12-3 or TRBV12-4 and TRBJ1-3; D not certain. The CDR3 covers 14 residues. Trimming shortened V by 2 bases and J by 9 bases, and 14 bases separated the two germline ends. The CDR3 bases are TGTGCCAGCAGTTTAAGTACGCACGCCAGCACCATATATTTT. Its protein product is CASSLSTHASTIYF.

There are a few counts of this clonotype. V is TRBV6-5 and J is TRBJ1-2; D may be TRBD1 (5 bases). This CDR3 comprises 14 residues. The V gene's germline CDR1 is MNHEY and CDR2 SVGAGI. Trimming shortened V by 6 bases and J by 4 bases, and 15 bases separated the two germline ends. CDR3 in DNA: TGTGCCAGCAGCAACGGGGCAAAAGCCTATGGCTACACCTTC. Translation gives CASSNGAKAYGYTF.

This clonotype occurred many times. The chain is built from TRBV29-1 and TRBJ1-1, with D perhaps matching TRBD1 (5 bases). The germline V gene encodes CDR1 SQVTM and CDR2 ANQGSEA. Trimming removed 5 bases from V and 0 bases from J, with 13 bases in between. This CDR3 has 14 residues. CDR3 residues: CSVWGTLLNTEAFF. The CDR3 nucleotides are TGCAGCGTTTGGGGCACCCTGTTGAACACTGAAGCTTTCTTT.

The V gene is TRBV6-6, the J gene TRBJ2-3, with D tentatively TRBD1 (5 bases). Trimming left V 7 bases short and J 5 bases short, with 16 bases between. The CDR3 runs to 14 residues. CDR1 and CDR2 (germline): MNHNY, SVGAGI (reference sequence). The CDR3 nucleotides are TGTGCCAGCATGAGCGCAGGGAAGAAAGATACGCAGTATTTT. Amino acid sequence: CASMSAGKKDTQYF.

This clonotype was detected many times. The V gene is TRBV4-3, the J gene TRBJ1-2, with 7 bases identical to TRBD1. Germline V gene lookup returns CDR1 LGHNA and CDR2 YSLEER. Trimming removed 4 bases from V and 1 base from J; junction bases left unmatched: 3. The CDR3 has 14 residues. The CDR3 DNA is TGCGCCAGCAGCCCAGGGGGTATTAACTATGGCTACACCTTC. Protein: CASSPGGINYGYTF.

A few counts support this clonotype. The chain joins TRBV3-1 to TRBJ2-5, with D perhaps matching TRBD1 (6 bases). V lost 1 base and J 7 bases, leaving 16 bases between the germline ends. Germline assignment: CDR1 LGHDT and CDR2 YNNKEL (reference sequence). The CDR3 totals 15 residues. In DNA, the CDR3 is TGTGCCAGCAGCCAAGCCGTACTAGGGGGTGGGACCCAGTACTTC. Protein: CASSQAVLGGGTQYF.

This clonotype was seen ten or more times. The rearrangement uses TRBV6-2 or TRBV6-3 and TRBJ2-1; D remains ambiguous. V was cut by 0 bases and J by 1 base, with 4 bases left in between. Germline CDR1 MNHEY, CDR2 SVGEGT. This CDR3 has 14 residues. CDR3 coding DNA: TGTGCCAGCAGTTACTCGACATCCTACAATGAGCAGTTCTTC. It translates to CASSYSTSYNEQFF.

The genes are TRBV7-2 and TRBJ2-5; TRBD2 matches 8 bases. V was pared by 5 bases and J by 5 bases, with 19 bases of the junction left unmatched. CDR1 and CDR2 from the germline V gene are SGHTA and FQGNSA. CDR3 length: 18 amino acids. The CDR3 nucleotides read TGTGCCAGCAGCCCTCGACTAGGGCCAGCGGGGGTGCGGGAGACCCAGTACTTC. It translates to CASSPRLGPAGVRETQYF. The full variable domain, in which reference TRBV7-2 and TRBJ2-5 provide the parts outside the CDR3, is GAGVSQSPSNKVTEKGKDVELRCDPISGHTALYWYRQSLGQGLEFLIYFQGNSAPDKSGLPSDRFSAERTGGSVSTLTIQRTQQEDSAVYLCASSPRLGPAGVRETQYFGPGTRLLVL.

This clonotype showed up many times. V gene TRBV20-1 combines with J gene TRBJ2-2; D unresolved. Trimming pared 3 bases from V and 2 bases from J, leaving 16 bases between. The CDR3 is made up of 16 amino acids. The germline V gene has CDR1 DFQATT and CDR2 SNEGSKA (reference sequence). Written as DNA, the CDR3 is TGCAGTGCTAGTTCCCACCTCGCGCGAAACACCGGGGAGCTGTTTTTT. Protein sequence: CSASSHLARNTGELFF.